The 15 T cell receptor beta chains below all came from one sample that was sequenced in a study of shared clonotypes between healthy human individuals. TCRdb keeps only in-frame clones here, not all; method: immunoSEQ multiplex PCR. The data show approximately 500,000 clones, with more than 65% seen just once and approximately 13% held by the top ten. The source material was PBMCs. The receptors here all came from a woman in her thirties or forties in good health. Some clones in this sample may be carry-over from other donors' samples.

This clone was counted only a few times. CDR3: CASSLASGDYGYTF. CDR3 nucleotides: TGTGCCAGCAGCTTGGCATCCGGGGACTATGGCTACACCTTC. This chain connects TRBV5-4 to TRBJ1-2; D is uncertain. From germline, CDR1 is SGHNT and CDR2 YYREEE (reference sequence). Trimming cost V 0 bases and J 3 bases, with 9 bases left between them. The CDR3 loop spans 14 amino acids.

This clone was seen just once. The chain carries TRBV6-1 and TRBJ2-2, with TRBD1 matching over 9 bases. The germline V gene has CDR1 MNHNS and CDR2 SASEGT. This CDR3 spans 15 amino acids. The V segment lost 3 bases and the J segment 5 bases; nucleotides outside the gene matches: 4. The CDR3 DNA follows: TGTGCCAGCAGTGATTCACAGGGGGCGACCGGGGAGCTGTTTTTT. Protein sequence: CASSDSQGATGELFF.

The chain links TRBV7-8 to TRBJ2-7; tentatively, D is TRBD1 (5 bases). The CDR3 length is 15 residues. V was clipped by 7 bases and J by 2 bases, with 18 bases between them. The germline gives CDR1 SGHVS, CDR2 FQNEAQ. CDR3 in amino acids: CASMQGLLPPYEQYF. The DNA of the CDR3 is TGTGCCAGCATGCAGGGTCTCCTCCCTCCCTACGAGCAGTACTTC.

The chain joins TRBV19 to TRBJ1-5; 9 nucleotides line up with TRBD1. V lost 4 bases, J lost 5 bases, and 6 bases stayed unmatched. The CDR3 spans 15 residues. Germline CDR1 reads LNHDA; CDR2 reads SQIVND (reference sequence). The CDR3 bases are TGTGCCAGTAGTAGGTTACAGGGGGCTGATCAGCCCCAGCATTTT. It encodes CASSRLQGADQPQHF.

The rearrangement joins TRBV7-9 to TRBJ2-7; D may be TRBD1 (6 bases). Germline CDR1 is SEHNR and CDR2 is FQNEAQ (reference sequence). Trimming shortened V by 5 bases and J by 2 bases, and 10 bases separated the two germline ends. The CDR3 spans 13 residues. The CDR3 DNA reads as TGTGCCAGCAGCAGGGGACAAACCTACGAGCAGTACTTC. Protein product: CASSRGQTYEQYF.

The CDR3 sequence is CASSFLEKLFF. Written as DNA, the CDR3 is TGTGCCAGCAGTTTCCTCGAAAAACTGTTTTTT. This chain joins TRBV28 and TRBJ1-4; unclear D gene. The CDR3 has 11 amino acids. The ends were cut back, 3 bases at V and 8 bases at J, with 4 bases in the middle. Germline V lookup: CDR1 MDHEN, CDR2 SYDVKM.

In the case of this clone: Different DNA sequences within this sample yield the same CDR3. The CDR3 reads CASSPGTSGPYEQYF. CDR3 bases: TGTGCCAGCTCCCCTGGGACTAGCGGTCCCTACGAGCAGTACTTC. The rearrangement joins TRBV18 to TRBJ2-7; TRBD2 matches 11 bases. The CDR3 has 15 amino acids. The J segment lost 2 bases and the V segment lost 6 bases, leaving 6 bases of the junction unmatched. CDR1 KGHSH and CDR2 LQKENI come from the germline V gene. The full variable domain, its missing parts supplied by reference TRBV18 and TRBJ2-7, is NAGVMQNPRHLVRRRGQEARLRCSPMKGHSHVYWYRQLPEEGLKFMVYLQKENIIDESGMPKERFSAEFPKEGPSILRIQQVVRGDSAAYFCASSPGTSGPYEQYFGPGTRLTVT.

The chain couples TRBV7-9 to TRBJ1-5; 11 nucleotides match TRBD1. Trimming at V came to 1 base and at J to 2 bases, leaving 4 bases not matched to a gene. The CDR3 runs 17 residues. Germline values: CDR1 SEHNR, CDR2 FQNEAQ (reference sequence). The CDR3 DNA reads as TGTGCCAGCAGCTTAGAGGGGACAGGGGGTGGCAATCAGCCCCAGCATTTT. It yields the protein CASSLEGTGGGNQPQHF.

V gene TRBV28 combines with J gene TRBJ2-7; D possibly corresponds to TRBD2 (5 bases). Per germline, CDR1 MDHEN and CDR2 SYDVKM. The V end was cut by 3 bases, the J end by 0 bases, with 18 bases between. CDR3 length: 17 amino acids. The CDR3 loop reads CASSLPTSGGDSYEQYF. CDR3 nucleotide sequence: TGTGCCAGCAGTTTGCCCACGAGCGGAGGAGACTCCTACGAGCAGTACTTC.

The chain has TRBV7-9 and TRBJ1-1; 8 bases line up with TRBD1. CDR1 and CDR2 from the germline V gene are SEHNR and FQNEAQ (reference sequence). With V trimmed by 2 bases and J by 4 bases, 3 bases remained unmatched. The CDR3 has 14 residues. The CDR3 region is CASSLTGGFTEAFF. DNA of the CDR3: TGTGCCAGCAGCTTAACAGGGGGTTTCACTGAAGCTTTCTTT.

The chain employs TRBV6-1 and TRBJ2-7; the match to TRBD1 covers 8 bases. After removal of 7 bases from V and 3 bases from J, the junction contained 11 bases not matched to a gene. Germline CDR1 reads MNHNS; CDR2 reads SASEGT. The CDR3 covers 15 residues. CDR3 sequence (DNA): TGTGCCAGCACTAAGGACAGGGTAATTTTCTACGAGCAGTACTTC. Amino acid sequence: CASTKDRVIFYEQYF.

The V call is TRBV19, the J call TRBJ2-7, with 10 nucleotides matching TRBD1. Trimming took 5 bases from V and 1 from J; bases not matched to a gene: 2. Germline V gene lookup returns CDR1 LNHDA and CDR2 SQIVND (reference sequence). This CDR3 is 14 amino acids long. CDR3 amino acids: CASSSGQGSYEQYF. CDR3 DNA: TGTGCCAGTAGTTCGGGACAGGGGTCCTACGAGCAGTACTTC. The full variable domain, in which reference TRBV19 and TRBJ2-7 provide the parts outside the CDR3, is DGGITQSPKYLFRKEGQNVTLSCEQNLNHDAMYWYRQDPGQGLRLIYYSQIVNDFQKGDIAEGYSVSREKKESFPLTVTSAQKNPTAFYLCASSSGQGSYEQYFGPGTRLTVT.

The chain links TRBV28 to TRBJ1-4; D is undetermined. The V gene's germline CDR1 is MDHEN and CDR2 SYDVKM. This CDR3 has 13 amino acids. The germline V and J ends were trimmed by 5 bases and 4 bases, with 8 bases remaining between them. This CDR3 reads CASSPTYNEKLFF. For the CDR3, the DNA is TGTGCCAGCAGTCCCACATATAATGAAAAACTGTTTTTT.

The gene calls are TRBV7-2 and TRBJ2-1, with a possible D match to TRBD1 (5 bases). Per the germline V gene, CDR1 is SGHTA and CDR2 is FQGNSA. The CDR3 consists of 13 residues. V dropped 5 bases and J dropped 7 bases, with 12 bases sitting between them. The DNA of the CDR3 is TGTGCCAGCAGCGGGATCAGGGAAAATGAGCAGTTCTTC. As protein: CASSGIRENEQFF.

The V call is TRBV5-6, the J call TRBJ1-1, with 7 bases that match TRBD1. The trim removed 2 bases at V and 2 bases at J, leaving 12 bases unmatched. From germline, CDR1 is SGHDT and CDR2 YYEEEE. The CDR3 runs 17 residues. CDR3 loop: CASSFWATGQINTEAFF. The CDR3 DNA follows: TGTGCCAGCAGCTTCTGGGCTACGGGACAGATAAACACTGAAGCTTTCTTT.